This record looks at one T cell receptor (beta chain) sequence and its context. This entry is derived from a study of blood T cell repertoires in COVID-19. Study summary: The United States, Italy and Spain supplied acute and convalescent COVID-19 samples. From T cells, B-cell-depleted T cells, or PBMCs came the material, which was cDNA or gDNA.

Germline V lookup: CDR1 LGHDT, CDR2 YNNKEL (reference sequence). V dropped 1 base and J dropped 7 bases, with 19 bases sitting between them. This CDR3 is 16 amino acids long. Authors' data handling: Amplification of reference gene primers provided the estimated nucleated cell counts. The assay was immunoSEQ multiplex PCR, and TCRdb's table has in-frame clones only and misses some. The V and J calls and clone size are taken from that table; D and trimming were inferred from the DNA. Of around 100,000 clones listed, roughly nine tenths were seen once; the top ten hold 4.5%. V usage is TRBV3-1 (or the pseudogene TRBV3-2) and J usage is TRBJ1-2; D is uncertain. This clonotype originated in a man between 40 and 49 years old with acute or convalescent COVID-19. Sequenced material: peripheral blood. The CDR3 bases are TGTGCCAGCAGCCAAGTAGATTTCTCGGGAGTGATTGGCTACACCTTC. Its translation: CASSQVDFSGVIGYTF.